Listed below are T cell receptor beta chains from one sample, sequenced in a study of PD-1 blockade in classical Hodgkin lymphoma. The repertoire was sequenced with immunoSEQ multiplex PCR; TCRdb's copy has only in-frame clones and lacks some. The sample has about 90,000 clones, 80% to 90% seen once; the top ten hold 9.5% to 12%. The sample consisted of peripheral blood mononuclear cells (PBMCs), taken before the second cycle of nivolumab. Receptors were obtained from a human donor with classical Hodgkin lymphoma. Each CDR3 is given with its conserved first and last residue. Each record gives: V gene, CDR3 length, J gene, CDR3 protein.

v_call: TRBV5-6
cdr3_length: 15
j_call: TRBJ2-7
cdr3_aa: CASSFISGSSYEQYF

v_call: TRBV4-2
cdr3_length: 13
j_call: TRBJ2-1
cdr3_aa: CASSQGGSNEQFF

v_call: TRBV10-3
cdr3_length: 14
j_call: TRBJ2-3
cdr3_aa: CATKTDLSTDTQYF

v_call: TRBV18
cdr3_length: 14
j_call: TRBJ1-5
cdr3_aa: CASSLADSNQPQHF

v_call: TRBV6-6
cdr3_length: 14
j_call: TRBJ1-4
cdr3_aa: CASSRTGGFEKLFF

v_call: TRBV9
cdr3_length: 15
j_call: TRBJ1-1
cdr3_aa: CASSVGPAGNTEAFF

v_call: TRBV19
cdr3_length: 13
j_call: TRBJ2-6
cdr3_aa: CASDSSGANVLTF

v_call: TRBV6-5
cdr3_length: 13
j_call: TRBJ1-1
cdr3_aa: CASSRGPNTEAFF

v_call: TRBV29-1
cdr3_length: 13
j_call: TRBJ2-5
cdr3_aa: CSARGQYQETQYF

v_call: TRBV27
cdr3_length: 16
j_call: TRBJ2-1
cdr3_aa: CASSLLDLGRANEQFF

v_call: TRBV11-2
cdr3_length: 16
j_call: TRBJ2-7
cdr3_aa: CASSLVVGGISYEQYF

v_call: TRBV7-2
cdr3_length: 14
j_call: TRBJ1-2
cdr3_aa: CASSLQAAYYGYTF

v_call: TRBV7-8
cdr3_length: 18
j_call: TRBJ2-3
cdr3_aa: CASTASRGGGGARDTQYF

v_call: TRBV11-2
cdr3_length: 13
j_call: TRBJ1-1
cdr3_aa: CASSPSVNTEAFF

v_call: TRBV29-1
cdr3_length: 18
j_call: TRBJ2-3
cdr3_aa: CSVEGVLAGGFNTDTQYF

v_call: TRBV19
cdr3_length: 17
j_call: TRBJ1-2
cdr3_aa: CASSIKIPGRGTYGYTF

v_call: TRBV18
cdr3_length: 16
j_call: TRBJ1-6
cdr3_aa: CASSPRNGEYNSPLHF

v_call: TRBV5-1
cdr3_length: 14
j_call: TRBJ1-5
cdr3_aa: CASSLDSGNQPQHF

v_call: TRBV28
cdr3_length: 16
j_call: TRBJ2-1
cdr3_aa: CASSFGAGGIWNEQFF

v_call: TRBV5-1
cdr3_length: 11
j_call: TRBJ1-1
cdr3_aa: CASSLDREAFF

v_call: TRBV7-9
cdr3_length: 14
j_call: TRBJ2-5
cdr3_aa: CASSSRDRGETQYF

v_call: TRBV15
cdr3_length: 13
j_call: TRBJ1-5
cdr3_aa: CATSLTVNQPQHF

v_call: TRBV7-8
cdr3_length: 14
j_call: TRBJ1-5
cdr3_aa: CASSQTGGNQPQHF

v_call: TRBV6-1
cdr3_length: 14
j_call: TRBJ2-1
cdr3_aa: CASSEWQGMDEQFF

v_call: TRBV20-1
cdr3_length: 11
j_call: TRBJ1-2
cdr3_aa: CSARGPPGYTF

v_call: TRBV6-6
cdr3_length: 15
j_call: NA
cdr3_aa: CASSGDGGTPAEQYF

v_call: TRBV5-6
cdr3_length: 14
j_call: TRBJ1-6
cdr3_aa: CASSFGTGGSPLHF

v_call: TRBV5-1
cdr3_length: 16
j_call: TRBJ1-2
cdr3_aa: CASSLSPLFQTDGYTF

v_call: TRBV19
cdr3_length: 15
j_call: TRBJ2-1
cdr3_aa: CASSIWLGAYNEQFF

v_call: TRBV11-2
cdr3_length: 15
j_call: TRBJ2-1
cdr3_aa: CASSFGQVPYNEQFF

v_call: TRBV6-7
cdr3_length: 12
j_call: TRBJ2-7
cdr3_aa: CASSRKGGEQYF

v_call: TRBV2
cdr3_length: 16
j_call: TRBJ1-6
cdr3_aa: CASTLDRGLNNSPLHF

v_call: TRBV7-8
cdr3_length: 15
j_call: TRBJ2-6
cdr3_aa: CASSLIRFGANVLTF

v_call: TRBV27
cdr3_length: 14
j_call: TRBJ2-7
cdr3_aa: CASSFDARLLQQYF

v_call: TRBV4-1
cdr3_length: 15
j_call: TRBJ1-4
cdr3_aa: CASSQELAAGSKLFF

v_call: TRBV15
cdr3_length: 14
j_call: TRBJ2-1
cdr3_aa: CATSKEGGGDEQFF

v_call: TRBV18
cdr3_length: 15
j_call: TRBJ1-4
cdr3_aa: CASSLSTTTNEKLFF

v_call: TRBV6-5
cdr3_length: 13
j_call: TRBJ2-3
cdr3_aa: CASSSDSTDTQYF

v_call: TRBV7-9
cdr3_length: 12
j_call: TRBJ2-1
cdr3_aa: CASSLRYNEQFF

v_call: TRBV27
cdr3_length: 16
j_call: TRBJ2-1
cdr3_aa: CASSLLSGDTYNEQFF

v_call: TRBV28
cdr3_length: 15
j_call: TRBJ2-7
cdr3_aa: CASSFGQASPYEQYF

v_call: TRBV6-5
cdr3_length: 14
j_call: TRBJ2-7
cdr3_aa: CASTMDRNSYEQYF

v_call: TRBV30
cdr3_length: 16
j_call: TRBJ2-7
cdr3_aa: CAWSQTYMGHSYEQYF

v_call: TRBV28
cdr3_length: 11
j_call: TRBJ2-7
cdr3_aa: CASVGVVEQYF

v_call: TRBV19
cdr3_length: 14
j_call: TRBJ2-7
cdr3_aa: CASSIIAGENEQYF

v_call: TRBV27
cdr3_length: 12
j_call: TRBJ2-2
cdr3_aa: CASSLWGGELFF

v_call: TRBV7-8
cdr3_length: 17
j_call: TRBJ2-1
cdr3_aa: CASSLVWLAGGSGEQFF

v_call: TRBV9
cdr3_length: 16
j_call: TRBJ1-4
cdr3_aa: CASSAHREETNEKLFF

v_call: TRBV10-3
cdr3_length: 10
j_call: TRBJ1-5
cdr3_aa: CAIGGQPQHF

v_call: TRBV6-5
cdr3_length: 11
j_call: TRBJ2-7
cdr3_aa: CASGAHYEQYF

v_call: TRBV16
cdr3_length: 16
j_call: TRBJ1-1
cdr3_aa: CASSQYGGGARTEAFF

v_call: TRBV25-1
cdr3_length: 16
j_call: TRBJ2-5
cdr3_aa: CASSEYDRGFGETQYF

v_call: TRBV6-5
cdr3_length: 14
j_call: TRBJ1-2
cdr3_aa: CASSELGAIYGYTF

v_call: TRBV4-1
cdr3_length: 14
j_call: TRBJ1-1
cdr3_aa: CASSHPTGAAEAFF

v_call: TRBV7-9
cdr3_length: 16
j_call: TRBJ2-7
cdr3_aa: CASSLASLTGSHEQYF

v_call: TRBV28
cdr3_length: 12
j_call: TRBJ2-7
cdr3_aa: CASSSLAGEQYF

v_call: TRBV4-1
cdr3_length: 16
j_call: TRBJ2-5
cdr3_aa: CASSQADRVKGETQYF

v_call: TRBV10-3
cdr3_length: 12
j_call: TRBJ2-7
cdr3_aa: CAISADSYEQYF

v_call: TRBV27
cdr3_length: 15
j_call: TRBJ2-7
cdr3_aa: CASSGTTSGGYEQYF

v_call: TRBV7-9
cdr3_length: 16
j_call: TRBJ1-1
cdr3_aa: CASSKRQGRGDTEAFF